This entry features one TCR beta chain sequence. This clonotype was detected only a few times. Its antigen has not been determined. Base-call qualities are not available, and no considerably larger clone is one nucleotide away. These data originate in a study of blood T cells in healthy people across ages (dated by TCRdb to between 2015 and 2016). In terms of the full investigation: In model experiments, template switching captured about one uniquely barcoded TCR beta cDNA molecule for every two T cells. Age-related changes in TCR beta repertoire diversity were measured in the study by deep sequencing normalized with unique cDNA molecular identifiers. Two additional independent replicas of 1 million unique cDNA reads from the same blood draw were analyzed for two donors (one aged 18 to 30 and one aged 80 or older). To avoid experimental bias, donors of different ages were distributed randomly across sequencing lanes. The donors were split into four age groups: young (average 16 years), middle-aged (about 40), aged (approximately 59) and long-lived (over 75).

Broad study findings and their caveats: Estimates of total diversity based on one million sequenced T cells were regarded as lower bounds and as underestimates. The CMV infection status of donors was not known, potentially confounding age-related changes in expanded clonotypes. As age increased, observed TCR beta diversity per million T cells dropped in a roughly linear way, and a significant reduction was already evident by age 40. Because profiling used bulk unsorted PBMCs, naive and antigen-experienced compartments could not be compared conclusively. A strong correlation was found between observed TCR beta diversity and the percentage of naive T cells measured by flow cytometry. Compared with the aged group, the long-lived group had more naive CD4+ T cells, fewer expanded clones and increased TCR diversity, a pattern suggesting age selection.

The method behind the library was 5' RACE. The sequencer was an Illumina HiSeq 2500. A second about 7 to 12 cycle PCR used a sample-barcoded 5' primer and a J-beta primer mix. A template-switch 5' adaptor carrying 12 random nucleotides introduced a unique molecular identifier onto each TCR beta cDNA molecule. Each sample yielded at least 2.5 million CDR3-containing paired-end reads. First-strand cDNA synthesis was performed from all RNA using the Mint cDNA synthesis kit, with priming by a TRBC-specific oligonucleotide. Following uracil-DNA glycosylase treatment, all cDNA underwent a first 18-cycle PCR with the universal primers M1SS and BC2_uni_R. Per the original workflow: Each sample was normalized by randomly selecting 1 million high-quality reads, each carrying a distinct molecular identifier. Instead of being binned into consensus sequences, reads with shared molecular identifiers were discarded. CDR3 identification, clonotype clustering and error correction used MiTCR with a Q25 quality threshold and the strictest error-elimination algorithm. A nonparametric unseen species model with Euler transformation was used to estimate lower-bound total TCR beta diversity. TCRdb itself trimmed the public reads at Q25 with fastp, ran MiXCR and retained productive beta chains. Rows with one shared CDR3 protein collapse into an entry with the most common genes and DNA. TCRdb's processing, not the authors', yielded these V and J calls. Present in this sample are about 760,000 distinct CDR3 sequences, more than 55% of which were seen just once. Roughly 24% of the sample belongs to the ten largest clones.

The CDR3 goes from the cysteine to the phenylalanine over 16 residues. CDR3 DNA only is kept here, 48 bases in frame from base 1. V is clipped by 3 bases and J by 1 base, and the sequence between their germline boundaries is 15 bases long. The donors were 40 or so Caucasian individuals from Russia, aged roughly 6 to 100 years, who were systemically healthy. About 9.8 milliliters of peripheral blood were drawn from each donor into EDTA-treated Vacutainer tubes. Ficoll-Paque density-gradient centrifugation was used to isolate PBMCs, with at least 7 million per sample. Trizol reagent was used to extract total RNA from the PBMCs, yielding at least 5.5 micrograms per sample. The percentages of naive CD45RAhigh/CD27high T cells were determined by flow cytometry on a PBMC aliquot from every donor.

This clonotype was obtained from a man aged 40-49 years in good health. The specimen was blood. The sequence links TRBV12-3 or TRBV12-4 to TRBJ2-5; a confident D gene designation cannot be given. The DNA sequence is given as TGTGCCAGCAGTTTCATGATGGCGGAATCCCAAGAGACCCAGTACTTC. Its product reads: CASSFMMAESQETQYF.